This entry lists 27 T cell receptor beta chains sequenced from one sample in a study of shared clonotypes between healthy human individuals. Libraries were prepared by immunoSEQ multiplex PCR; TCRdb keeps only in-frame clonotypes and omits some of them. The repertoire includes around 2,000,000 clones, about 95% of them detected once, and less than 1.5% sits in the top ten. It was CD45RO-negative cells, positively selected for CCR7, that made up naive CD8 cells, with terminally differentiated effector memory CD45RA+ cells excluded. The specimen was naive CD8+ T cells sorted from blood. These receptors originate from a man younger than 30 in good health.

The chain has TRBV27 and TRBJ1-1; maybe TRBD1 (5 bases). V lost 5 bases and J 0 bases, leaving 13 bases between the germline ends. The germline V gene encodes CDR1 MNHEY and CDR2 SMNVEV (reference sequence). The CDR3 spans 15 residues. CDR3 amino acids: CASSPAAGVNTEAFF. In DNA form, the CDR3 reads TGTGCCAGCAGTCCCGCGGCGGGGGTGAACACTGAAGCTTTCTTT.

The V and J genes are TRBV5-6 and TRBJ2-7; D is uncertain. V lost 0 bases to trimming and J lost 2 bases, with 6 bases between them. CDR1 and CDR2 from the germline V gene are SGHDT and YYEEEE. CDR3 length: 13 amino acids. CDR3 sequence reads: CASSLEPPYEQYF. The CDR3 coding sequence is TGTGCCAGCAGCTTGGAACCACCCTACGAGCAGTACTTC.

The V gene is TRBV29-1, the J gene TRBJ2-7, with a weak D call TRBD1 (6 bases). This CDR3 contains 12 residues. The germline gives CDR1 SQVTM, CDR2 ANQGSEA. The V end was cut by 4 bases, the J end by 4 bases, with 11 bases between. In DNA form, the CDR3 reads TGCAGCGTTGCTTTGGGGGCTTACGAGCAGTACTTC. It encodes CSVALGAYEQYF.

This chain joins TRBV5-4 and TRBJ2-1; TRBD2 agrees at 10 bases. Germline V CDR1 and CDR2: SGHNT, YYREEE (reference sequence). Unmatched junction bases numbered 1, after V lost 4 bases and J lost 0 bases. There are 15 residues in the CDR3. In DNA form, the CDR3 reads TGTGCCAGCAGCATAGCGGGGGGCTCCTACAATGAGCAGTTCTTC. Its translation is CASSIAGGSYNEQFF.

The J gene is TRBJ1-1, the V gene TRBV6-6; possible D gene TRBD1, 5 bases. Trimming pared 4 bases from V and 5 bases from J, leaving 8 bases between. CDR1 is MNHNY and CDR2 is SVGAGI in the germline V gene (reference sequence). This CDR3 contains 12 residues. CDR3 DNA sequence: TGTGCCAGCAGTTCAGGGATTACTGAAGCTTTCTTT. Residues: CASSSGITEAFF.

V and J are TRBV4-3 and TRBJ1-4; 7 positions agree with TRBD1. Germline assignment: CDR1 LGHNA and CDR2 YSLEER. V shed 5 bases and J 6 bases; nucleotides not matched to a gene: 12. The CDR3 extends over 16 amino acids. CDR3 sequence reads: CASSERAGTEYEKLFF. The DNA of the CDR3 is TGCGCCAGCAGCGAACGAGCGGGGACAGAGTATGAAAAACTGTTTTTT.

This clone has a single count. Here the CDR3 reads CASSETSGGGETQYF. The CDR3 region has the DNA TGCGCCAGCAGTGAGACTAGCGGGGGCGGAGAGACCCAGTACTTC. The chain couples TRBV10-2 to TRBJ2-5; TRBD2 aligns across 11 bases. With V trimmed by 2 bases and J by 4 bases, 3 bases remained unmatched. Germline V CDR1 and CDR2: WSHSY, SAAADI. The CDR3 consists of 15 residues.

This chain connects TRBV30 to TRBJ2-3; no definite D call. The CDR3 length is 16 residues. CDR1 is GTSNPN, CDR2 SVGIG, per germline (reference sequence). V gave up 0 bases and J gave up 0 bases, with 13 bases separating them. For the CDR3, the DNA is TGTGCCTGGAGTGTAGCCGGTACAGTCAGCACAGATACGCAGTATTTT. This translates into CAWSVAGTVSTDTQYF. Full variable domain (outside the CDR3, taken from reference TRBV30 and TRBJ2-3): SQTIHQWPATLVQPVGSPLSLECTVEGTSNPNLYWYRQAAGRGLQLLFYSVGIGQISSEVPQNLSASRPQDRQFILSSKKLLLSDSGFYLCAWSVAGTVSTDTQYFGPGTRLTVL.

Concerning this clone: The identical CDR3 is also encoded by other nucleotide sequences in the sample. This chain links TRBV28 with TRBJ2-7; 9 nucleotides line up with TRBD1. Germline V CDR1 and CDR2: MDHEN, SYDVKM. The CDR3 is 14 amino acids. With V trimmed by 5 bases and J by 3 bases, 5 bases remained unmatched. CDR3 nucleotides: TGTGCCAGCAGTCTGGGACAGGGATACTACGAGCAGTACTTC. It is translated as CASSLGQGYYEQYF.

This clone has only a few counts. The chain carries TRBV27 and TRBJ2-7; D might be TRBD1 (6 bases). There are 12 residues in the CDR3. Germline V gives CDR1 MNHEY, CDR2 SMNVEV (reference sequence). V was cut by 5 bases and J by 8 bases, with 13 bases left in between. The CDR3: CASSPPGAQQYF. CDR3 DNA: TGTGCCAGCAGTCCCCCAGGGGCGCAGCAGTACTTC.

With respect to this clone: Other DNA sequences in the same sample also yield this CDR3. The chain recombines TRBV6-5 with TRBJ2-2, with unresolved D. The CDR3 has 13 residues. Per germline, CDR1 MNHEY and CDR2 SVGAGI. The V gene lost 0 bases and the J gene lost 7 bases, with 6 bases spanning the gap. In nucleotides, the CDR3 is TGTGCCAGCAGTTACTCGTTGGGCGGGGAGCTGTTTTTT. Translation: CASSYSLGGELFF.

Remarks on this clone: Other DNA variants within this sample encode the same CDR3. V and J are TRBV4-1 and TRBJ2-7, with D maybe TRBD2 (5 bases). CDR1 and CDR2 (germline): MGHRA, YSYEKL. Trimming pared 0 bases from V and 2 bases from J, leaving 11 bases between. The CDR3 totals 15 residues. The DNA for the CDR3 is TGCGCCAGCAGCCAAGAGGGCAGCGGAACCTACGAGCAGTACTTC. It codes for CASSQEGSGTYEQYF.

The rearrangement uses TRBV5-6 and TRBJ1-6; no clear D. Per germline, CDR1 SGHDT and CDR2 YYEEEE. The CDR3 has 15 residues. Trimming removed 0 bases at V and 6 bases at J, with 10 bases between. The CDR3 protein is CASSLEGYGNSPLHF. The CDR3 DNA is TGTGCCAGCAGCTTGGAGGGATATGGTAATTCACCCCTCCACTTT.

The V gene is TRBV27, the J gene TRBJ2-7, with 9 positions matching TRBD1. CDR1 is MNHEY, CDR2 SMNVEV, per germline (reference sequence). This CDR3 has 15 amino acids. With V trimmed by 4 bases and J by 2 bases, 6 bases remained unmatched. Written as DNA, the CDR3 is TGTGCCAGCAGTTCCCGGGACAGGGTACCCTACGAGCAGTACTTC. Its translation: CASSSRDRVPYEQYF.

In this sample, this clone turned up once. V usage is TRBV7-9 and J usage is TRBJ2-3; 7 nucleotides align to TRBD1. The CDR3 is made up of 12 amino acids. Per germline, CDR1 SEHNR and CDR2 FQNEAQ (reference sequence). Unmatched junction bases numbered 2, after V lost 6 bases and J lost 5 bases. Here the CDR3 DNA reads TGTGCCAGCAGGAGGGGGCAAGATACGCAGTATTTT. This encodes CASRRGQDTQYF.

The chain carries TRBV14 and TRBJ2-5; D unresolved. Germline V gives CDR1 SGHDN, CDR2 FVKESK. The CDR3 has 14 amino acids. Trimming cost V 2 bases and J 2 bases, with 9 bases left between them. The CDR3 is CASSQSMGQETQYF. The CDR3 coding sequence is TGTGCCAGCAGCCAATCGATGGGACAAGAGACCCAGTACTTC.

The chain recombines TRBV6-6 with TRBJ2-5; perhaps TRBD2 as D (5 bases). The last part of the DNA fits TRBJ2-7 better; the J call may be wrong. This CDR3 is 12 amino acids long. CDR1 is MNHNY and CDR2 is SVGAGI in the germline V gene (reference sequence). The CDR3: CASSPDSPEQYF. Written as DNA, the CDR3 is TGTGCCAGCAGTCCGGACTCCCCCGAGCAGTACTTC.

In the case of this clone: Other DNA sequences of this sample code for an identical CDR3. This chain uses TRBV9 with TRBJ1-5, with a possible D match to TRBD1 (5 bases). From germline, CDR1 is SGDLS and CDR2 YYNGEE. V dropped 0 bases and J dropped 2 bases, with 9 bases sitting between them. This CDR3 spans 15 amino acids. As DNA, the CDR3 is TGTGCCAGCAGCGTAGGCGGGGGGGGCAATCAGCCCCAGCATTTT. This translates into CASSVGGGGNQPQHF.

The chain combines TRBV5-4 with TRBJ2-5; weak D call: TRBD2 (5 bases). CDR3 length: 13 residues. Deletions cut 0 bases from V and 4 bases from J, with 7 bases between. Germline values: CDR1 SGHNT, CDR2 YYREEE (reference sequence). CDR3 protein: CASSLGRGETQYF. DNA for the CDR3: TGTGCCAGCAGCTTGGGACGGGGAGAGACCCAGTACTTC.

This chain connects TRBV7-6 to TRBJ2-1; either TRBD1 or TRBD2 may fit D (5 bases each). Germline V CDR1 and CDR2: SGHVS, FNYEAQ. The germline V and J ends were trimmed by 11 bases and 5 bases, with 19 bases remaining between them. The CDR3 contains 14 residues. The CDR3 DNA is TGTGCCGGGGCTTCTCCGGGACCCAACAATGAGCAGTTCTTC. Its protein is CAGASPGPNNEQFF.

This rearrangement joins TRBV30 to TRBJ2-5, with unresolved D. V was trimmed by 0 bases and J by 4 bases, leaving 6 bases between them. The CDR3 contains 12 residues. The V gene's germline CDR1 is GTSNPN and CDR2 SVGIG (reference sequence). The CDR3 sequence is CAWSVAVETQYF. CDR3 sequence (DNA): TGTGCCTGGAGTGTGGCGGTAGAGACCCAGTACTTC.

The chain is built from TRBV2 and TRBJ1-6, with D unresolved. The CDR3 sequence is 16 residues long. The V end lost 0 bases, the J end lost 5 bases, and 11 bases lay between the germline ends. Germline V lookup: CDR1 SNHLY, CDR2 FYNNEI. In nucleotides, the CDR3 is TGTGCCAGCAGTGAAGCTGGCGGGAACAATAATTCACCCCTCCACTTT. Translating gives CASSEAGGNNNSPLHF.

In the case of this clone: Additional DNA sequences in this sample encode the identical CDR3. The chain joins TRBV4-1 to TRBJ1-2; 9 positions match TRBD1. The germline V gene encodes CDR1 MGHRA and CDR2 YSYEKL. The CDR3 totals 15 residues. After removal of 4 bases from V and 1 base from J, the junction contained 4 bases not matched to a gene. CDR3 loop: CASSPRDRDNYGYTF. The CDR3 DNA follows: TGCGCCAGCAGCCCCCGGGACAGGGATAACTATGGCTACACCTTC.

This clone was seen only once. V is TRBV29-1 and J is TRBJ2-7; 7 positions agree with TRBD2. V dropped 4 bases and J dropped 4; count of bases not matched to a gene: 7. The CDR3 consists of 13 residues. CDR1 is SQVTM and CDR2 is ANQGSEA in the germline V gene. CDR3 in amino acids: CSVGTRERYEQYF. In nucleotides, the CDR3 is TGCAGCGTTGGGACTAGGGAGAGGTACGAGCAGTACTTC.

This rearrangement joins TRBV6-5 to TRBJ1-1; no clear D. Looked up from germline, CDR1 is MNHEY and CDR2 is SVGAGI. The CDR3 length is 12 residues. With 9 bases removed from V and 2 bases from J, the gap between germline ends came to 10 bases. The CDR3 coding sequence is TGTGCCAGTCAGCCACCCAACACTGAAGCTTTCTTT. This translates into CASQPPNTEAFF.

This sequence joins TRBV27 and TRBJ2-7, with D perhaps matching TRBD1 or TRBD2 (5 bases each). Germline V gene data show CDR1 as MNHEY and CDR2 as SMNVEV (reference sequence). Trimming took 4 bases from V and 4 from J, leaving 14 bases between them. The CDR3 has 14 residues. The CDR3 DNA follows: TGTGCCAGCAGTTCAATTTTGGGACGGTACGAGCAGTACTTC. It translates to CASSSILGRYEQYF.

The gene calls are TRBV6-6 and TRBJ1-1; possibly TRBD1 for D (5 bases). Germline-derived CDR1 and CDR2 are MNHNY and SVGAGI (reference sequence). CDR3 size: 12 residues. The V end lost 5 bases, the J end lost 9 bases, and 13 bases lay between the germline ends. In DNA, the CDR3 is TGTGCCAGCAGTCCGGTCGGACAACAAGCTTTCTTT. Translating it yields CASSPVGQQAFF.